The T cell receptor beta chain described here comes from a study of T cell responses to AZD1222 COVID-19 vaccine. Libraries were prepared by immunoSEQ multiplex PCR; TCRdb keeps only in-frame clonotypes and omits some of them. Of 100,000 to 120,000 clones listed, 92% were seen once; the top ten hold more than 2%. Trimming pared 2 bases from V and 8 bases from J, leaving 12 bases between. Per germline, CDR1 SEHNR and CDR2 FQNEAQ (reference sequence). The CDR3 has 13 amino acids. The chain couples TRBV7-9 to TRBJ1-2; D is uncertain. Sequences were derived from peripheral blood, sampled 28 days after the second AZD1222 dose. The sequence was collected from an adult who received the AZD1222 COVID-19 vaccine. The CDR3 DNA is TGTGCCAGCAGCTTATCGGGTCTGGGCGGCTACACCTTC. It codes for CASSLSGLGGYTF.